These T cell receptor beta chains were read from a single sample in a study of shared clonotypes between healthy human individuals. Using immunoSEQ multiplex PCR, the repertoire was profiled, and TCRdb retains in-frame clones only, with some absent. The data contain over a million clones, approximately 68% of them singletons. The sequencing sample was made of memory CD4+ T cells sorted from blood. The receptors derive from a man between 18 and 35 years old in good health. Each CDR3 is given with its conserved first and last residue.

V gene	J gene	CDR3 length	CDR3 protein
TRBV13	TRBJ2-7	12	CASSYPGGEQYF
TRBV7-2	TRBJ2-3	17	CASSLAGTSASTDTQYF
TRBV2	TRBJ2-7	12	CASSPELQGQYF
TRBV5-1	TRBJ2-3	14	CASSFTSGGDTQYF
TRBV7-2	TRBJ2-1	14	CASSPGLAGLEQFF
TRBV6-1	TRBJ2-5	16	CASSQGLAGGQETQYF
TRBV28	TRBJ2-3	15	CASSLSGSGGDTQYF
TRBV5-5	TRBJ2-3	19	CASSLASLPSGRATDTQYF
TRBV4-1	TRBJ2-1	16	CASSQDRLAGGHEQFF
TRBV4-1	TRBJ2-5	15	CASSQRSGQKETQYF
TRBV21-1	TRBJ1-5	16	CASSMWRGFSNQPQHF
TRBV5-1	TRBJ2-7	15	CASSYDVAGSYEQYF
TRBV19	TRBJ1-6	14	CASSQGTGNSPLHF
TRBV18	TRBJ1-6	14	CASSPLESGPPLHF
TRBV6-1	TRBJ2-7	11	CASGRPYEQYF
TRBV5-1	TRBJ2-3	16	CASSLGSGLDTDTQYF